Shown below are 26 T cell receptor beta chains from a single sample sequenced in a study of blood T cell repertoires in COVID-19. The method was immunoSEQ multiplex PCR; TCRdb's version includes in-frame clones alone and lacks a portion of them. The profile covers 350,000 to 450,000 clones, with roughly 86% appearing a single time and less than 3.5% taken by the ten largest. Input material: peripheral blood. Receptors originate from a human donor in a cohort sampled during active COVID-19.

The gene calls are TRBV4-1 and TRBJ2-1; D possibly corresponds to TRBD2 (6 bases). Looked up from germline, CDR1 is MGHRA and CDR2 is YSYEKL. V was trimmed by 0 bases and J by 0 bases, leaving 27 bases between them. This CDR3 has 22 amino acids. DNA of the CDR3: TGCGCCAGCAGCCAAGATCTTAGAAAAATTAGCGGCGGCCTCTACTCCTACAATGAGCAGTTCTTC. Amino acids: CASSQDLRKISGGLYSYNEQFF.

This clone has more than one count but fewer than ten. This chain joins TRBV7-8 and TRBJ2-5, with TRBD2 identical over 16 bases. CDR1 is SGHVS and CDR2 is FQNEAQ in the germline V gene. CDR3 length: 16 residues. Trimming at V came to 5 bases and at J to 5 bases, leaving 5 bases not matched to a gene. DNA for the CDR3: TGTGCCAGCAGCAGGGGACTAGCGGGGGGGATGGAGACCCAGTACTTC. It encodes CASSRGLAGGMETQYF.

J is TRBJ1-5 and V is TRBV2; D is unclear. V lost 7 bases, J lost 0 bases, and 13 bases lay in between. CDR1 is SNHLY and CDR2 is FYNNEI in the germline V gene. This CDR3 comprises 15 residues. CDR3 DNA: TGTGCCAGCACCCTGGGCCATTATAGCAATCAGCCCCAGCATTTT. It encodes CASTLGHYSNQPQHF.

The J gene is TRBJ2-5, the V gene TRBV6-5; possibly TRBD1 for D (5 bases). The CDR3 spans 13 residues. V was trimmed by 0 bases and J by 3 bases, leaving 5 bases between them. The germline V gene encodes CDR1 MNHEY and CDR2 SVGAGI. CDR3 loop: CASSYSGEETQYF. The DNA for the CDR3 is TGTGCCAGCAGTTACTCAGGGGAAGAGACCCAGTACTTC.

CDR3 nucleotide sequence: TGTGCCAGCAGTCTAAGGACTGGATGGACCCAGTACTTC. It translates to CASSLRTGWTQYF. The chain is built from TRBV7-8 and TRBJ2-5; D is possibly TRBD2 (5 bases). CDR3 length: 13 amino acids. Trimming left V 6 bases short and J 7 bases short, with 15 bases between. The V gene's germline CDR1 is SGHVS and CDR2 FQNEAQ.

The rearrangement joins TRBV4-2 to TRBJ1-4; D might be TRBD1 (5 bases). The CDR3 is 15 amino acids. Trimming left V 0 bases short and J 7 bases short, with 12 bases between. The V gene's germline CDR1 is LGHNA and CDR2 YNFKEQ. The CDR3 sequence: CASSQDYAGGEKLFF. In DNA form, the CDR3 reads TGTGCCAGCAGCCAAGATTACGCGGGGGGTGAAAAACTGTTTTTT.

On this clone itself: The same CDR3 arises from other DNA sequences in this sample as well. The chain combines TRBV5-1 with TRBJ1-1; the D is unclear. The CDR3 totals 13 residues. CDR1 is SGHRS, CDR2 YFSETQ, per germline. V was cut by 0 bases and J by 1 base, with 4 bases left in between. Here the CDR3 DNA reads TGCGCCAGCAGCTTGGAGCAGAACACTGAAGCTTTCTTT. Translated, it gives CASSLEQNTEAFF.

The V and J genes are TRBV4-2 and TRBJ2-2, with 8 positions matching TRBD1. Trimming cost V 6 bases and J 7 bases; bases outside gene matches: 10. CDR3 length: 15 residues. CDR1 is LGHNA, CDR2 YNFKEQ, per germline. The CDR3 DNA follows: TGTGCCAGCAGGTCAGGACAGGGTCAAATCGGGGAGCTGTTTTTT. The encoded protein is CASRSGQGQIGELFF.

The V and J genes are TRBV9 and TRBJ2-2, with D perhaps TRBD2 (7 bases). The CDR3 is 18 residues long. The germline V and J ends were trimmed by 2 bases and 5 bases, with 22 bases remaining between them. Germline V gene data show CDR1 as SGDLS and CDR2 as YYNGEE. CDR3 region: CASSVGGSAGAFTGELFF. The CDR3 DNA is TGTGCCAGCAGCGTGGGCGGTAGCGCGGGGGCCTTTACCGGGGAGCTGTTTTTT.

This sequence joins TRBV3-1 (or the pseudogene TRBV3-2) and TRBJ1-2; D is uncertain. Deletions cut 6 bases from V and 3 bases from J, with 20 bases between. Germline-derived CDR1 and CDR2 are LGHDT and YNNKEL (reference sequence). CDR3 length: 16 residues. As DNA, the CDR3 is TGTGCCAGCAGTCCAAGATCGTCAGTTTTCGACTATGGCTACACCTTC. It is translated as CASSPRSSVFDYGYTF.

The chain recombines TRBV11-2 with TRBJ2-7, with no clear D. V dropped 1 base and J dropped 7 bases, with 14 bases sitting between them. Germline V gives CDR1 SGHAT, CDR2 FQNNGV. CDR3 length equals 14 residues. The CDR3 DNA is TGTGCCAGCAGCTTAGGAGACAACCACCGGGAGCAGTACTTC. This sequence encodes CASSLGDNHREQYF.

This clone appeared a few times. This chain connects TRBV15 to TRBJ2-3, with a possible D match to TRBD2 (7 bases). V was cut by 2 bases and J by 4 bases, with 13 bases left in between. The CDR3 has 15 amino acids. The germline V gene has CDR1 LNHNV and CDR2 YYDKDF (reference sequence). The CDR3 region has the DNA TGTGCCACCAGCAGATCCGAGGGGGGGTCAGATACGCAGTATTTT. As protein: CATSRSEGGSDTQYF. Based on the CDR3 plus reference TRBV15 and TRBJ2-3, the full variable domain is DAMVIQNPRYQVTQFGKPVTLSCSQTLNHNVMYWYQQKSSQAPKLLFHYYDKDFNNEADTPDNFQSRRPNTSFCFLDIRSPGLGDTAMYLCATSRSEGGSDTQYFGPGTRLTVL.

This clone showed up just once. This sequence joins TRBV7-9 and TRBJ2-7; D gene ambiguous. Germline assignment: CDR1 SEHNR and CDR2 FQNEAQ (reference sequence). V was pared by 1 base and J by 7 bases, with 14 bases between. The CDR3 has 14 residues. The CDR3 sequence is CASSLEVAGWEQYF. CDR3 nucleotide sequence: TGTGCCAGCAGCTTAGAGGTGGCAGGATGGGAGCAGTACTTC.

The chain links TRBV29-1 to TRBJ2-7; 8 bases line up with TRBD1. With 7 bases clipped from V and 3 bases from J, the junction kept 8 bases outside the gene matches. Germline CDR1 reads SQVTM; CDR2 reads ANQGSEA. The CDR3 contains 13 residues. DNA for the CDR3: TGCAGCGATTACGACAGGGGAATCTACGAGCAGTACTTC. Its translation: CSDYDRGIYEQYF.

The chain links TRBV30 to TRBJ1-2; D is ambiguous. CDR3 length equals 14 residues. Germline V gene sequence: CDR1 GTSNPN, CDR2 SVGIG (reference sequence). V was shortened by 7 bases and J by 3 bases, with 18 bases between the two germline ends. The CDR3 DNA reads TGTGCCTACCCTCCGGCCACGGGAGACTATGGCTACACCTTC. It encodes CAYPPATGDYGYTF.

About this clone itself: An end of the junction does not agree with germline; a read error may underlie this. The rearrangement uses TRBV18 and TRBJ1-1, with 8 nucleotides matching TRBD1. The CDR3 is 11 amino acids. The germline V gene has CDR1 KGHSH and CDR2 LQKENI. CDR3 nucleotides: TGTGCCAGCTCATCGGGACAGGTGGGAGACTTT. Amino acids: CASSSGQVGDF.

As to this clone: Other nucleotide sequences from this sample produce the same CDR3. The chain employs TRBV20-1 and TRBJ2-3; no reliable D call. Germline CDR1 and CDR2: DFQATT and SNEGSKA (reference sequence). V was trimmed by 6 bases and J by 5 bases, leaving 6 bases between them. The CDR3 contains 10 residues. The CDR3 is CSARLDTQYF. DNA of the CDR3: TGCAGTGCGAGGTTAGATACGCAGTATTTT.

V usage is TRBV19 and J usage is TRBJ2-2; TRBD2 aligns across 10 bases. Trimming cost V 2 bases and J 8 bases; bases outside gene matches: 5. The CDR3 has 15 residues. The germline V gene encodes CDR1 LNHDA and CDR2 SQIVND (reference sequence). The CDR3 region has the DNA TGTGCCAGTAGTATACCCGCTAGCGGGAGTGGGGAGCTGTTTTTT. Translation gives CASSIPASGSGELFF.

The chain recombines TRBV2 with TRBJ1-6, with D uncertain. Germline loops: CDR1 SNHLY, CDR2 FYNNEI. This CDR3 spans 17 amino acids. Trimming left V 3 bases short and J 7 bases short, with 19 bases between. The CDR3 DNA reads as TGTGCCAGCAGTGATAAGTGGATACACGGGGAAAATTCACCCCTCCACTTT. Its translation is CASSDKWIHGENSPLHF.

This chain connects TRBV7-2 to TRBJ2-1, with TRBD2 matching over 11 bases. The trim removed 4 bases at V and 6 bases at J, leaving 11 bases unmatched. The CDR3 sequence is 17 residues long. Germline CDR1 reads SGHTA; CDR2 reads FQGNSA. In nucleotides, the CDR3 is TGTGCCAGCAGCTCGGTTAGCGGGGGGGCCGGAGTCAATGAGCAGTTCTTC. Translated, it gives CASSSVSGGAGVNEQFF.

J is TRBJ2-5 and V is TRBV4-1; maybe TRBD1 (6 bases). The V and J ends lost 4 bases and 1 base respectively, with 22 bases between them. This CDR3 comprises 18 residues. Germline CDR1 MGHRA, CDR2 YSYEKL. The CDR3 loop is CASSPWTEAGNLQETQYF. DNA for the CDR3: TGCGCCAGCAGCCCCTGGACAGAGGCAGGGAACCTCCAAGAGACCCAGTACTTC.

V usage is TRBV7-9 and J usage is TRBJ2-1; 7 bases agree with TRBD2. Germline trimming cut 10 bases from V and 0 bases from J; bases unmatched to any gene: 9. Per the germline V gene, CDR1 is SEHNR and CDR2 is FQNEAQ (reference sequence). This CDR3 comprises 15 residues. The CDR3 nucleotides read TGTGCCATCGATGAGCGGGGCCGCTCCTACAATGAGCAGTTCTTC. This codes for CAIDERGRSYNEQFF. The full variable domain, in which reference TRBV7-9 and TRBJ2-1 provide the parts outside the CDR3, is DTGVSQNPRHKITKRGQNVTFRCDPISEHNRLYWYRQTLGQGPEFLTYFQNEAQLEKSRLLSDRFSAERPKGSFSTLEIQRTEQGDSAMYLCAIDERGRSYNEQFFGPGTRLTVL.

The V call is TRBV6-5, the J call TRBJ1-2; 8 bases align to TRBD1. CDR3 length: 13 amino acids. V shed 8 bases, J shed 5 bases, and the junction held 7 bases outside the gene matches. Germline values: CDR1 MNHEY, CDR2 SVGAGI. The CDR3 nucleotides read TGTGCCAGCGGGGGGACAGGACGATATGGCTACACCTTC. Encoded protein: CASGGTGRYGYTF.

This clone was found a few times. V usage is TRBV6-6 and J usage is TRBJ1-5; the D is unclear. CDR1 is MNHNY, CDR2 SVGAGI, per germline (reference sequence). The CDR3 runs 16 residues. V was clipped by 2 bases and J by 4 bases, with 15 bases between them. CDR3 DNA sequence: TGTGCCAGCAGTTACGTACAGTTCCGTAGTAATCAGCCCCAGCATTTT. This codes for CASSYVQFRSNQPQHF.

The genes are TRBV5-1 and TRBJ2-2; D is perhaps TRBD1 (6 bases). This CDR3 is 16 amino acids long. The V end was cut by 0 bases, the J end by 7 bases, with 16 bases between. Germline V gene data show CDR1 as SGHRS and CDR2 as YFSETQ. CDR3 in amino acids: CASSLVLGAEGGELFF. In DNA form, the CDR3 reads TGCGCCAGCAGCTTGGTTCTGGGGGCTGAAGGCGGGGAGCTGTTTTTT.

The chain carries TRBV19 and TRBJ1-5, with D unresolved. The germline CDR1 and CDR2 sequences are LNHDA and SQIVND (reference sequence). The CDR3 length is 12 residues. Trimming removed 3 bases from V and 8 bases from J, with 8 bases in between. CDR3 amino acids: CASSIGREPQHF. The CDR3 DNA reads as TGTGCCAGTAGTATTGGGCGGGAGCCCCAGCATTTT.